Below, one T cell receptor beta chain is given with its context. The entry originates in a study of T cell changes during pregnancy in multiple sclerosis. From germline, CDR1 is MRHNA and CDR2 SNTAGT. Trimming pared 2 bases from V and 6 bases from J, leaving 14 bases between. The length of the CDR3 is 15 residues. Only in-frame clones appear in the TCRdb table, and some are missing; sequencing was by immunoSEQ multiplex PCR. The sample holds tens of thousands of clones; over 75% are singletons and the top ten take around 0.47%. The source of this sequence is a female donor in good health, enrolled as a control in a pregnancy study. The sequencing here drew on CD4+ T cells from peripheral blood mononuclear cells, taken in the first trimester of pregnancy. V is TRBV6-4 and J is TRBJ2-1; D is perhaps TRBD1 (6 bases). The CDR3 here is CASSDGAGEGNEQFF. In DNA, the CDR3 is TGTGCCAGCAGTGACGGGGCAGGGGAAGGCAATGAGCAGTTCTTC.